This is a list of T cell receptor beta chains from one sample in a study of OX40 agonist ivuxolimab in advanced cancers. Libraries were prepared by immunoSEQ multiplex PCR; TCRdb keeps only in-frame clonotypes and omits some of them. The sample lists 60,000 or so clones, almost 95% occurring once. The sample in question was CD4+ or CD8+ T cells sorted from blood, obtained in a trial of the OX40 agonist ivuxolimab. These receptors originate from an adult with an advanced solid tumor such as melanoma, head and neck, liver or kidney cancer. Each CDR3 is given with its conserved first and last residue. D genes are given only for firm matches. Where a row states a size, it is once, few, many or the class of an expanded clone; other rows omit it.

j_gene: TRBJ1-1
abundance: NA
v_gene: TRBV9
d_gene: NA
CDR3aa: CASSVDNTEAFF

j_gene: TRBJ2-7
abundance: NA
v_gene: TRBV28
d_gene: TRBD1
CDR3aa: CASSPSPTGINYEQYF

j_gene: TRBJ2-1
abundance: NA
v_gene: TRBV7-6
d_gene: TRBD2
CDR3aa: CASRVSSGSSYNEQFF

j_gene: TRBJ2-5
abundance: once
v_gene: TRBV9
d_gene: NA
CDR3aa: CASSAGGTGALGETQYF

j_gene: TRBJ2-5
abundance: few
v_gene: TRBV7-8
d_gene: NA
CDR3aa: CASSLIPTGTPQETQYF

j_gene: TRBJ1-6
abundance: NA
v_gene: TRBV13
d_gene: TRBD1
CDR3aa: CASSSRDVGQGSSPLHF

j_gene: TRBJ2-1
abundance: NA
v_gene: TRBV6-6
d_gene: TRBD2
CDR3aa: CASSYSGRAWNEQFF

j_gene: TRBJ1-4
abundance: NA
v_gene: TRBV5-4
d_gene: TRBD1
CDR3aa: CASSDRGDKREKLFF

j_gene: TRBJ1-2
abundance: NA
v_gene: TRBV7-9
d_gene: TRBD1
CDR3aa: CASSPGTGFVYGYTF

j_gene: TRBJ2-4
abundance: NA
v_gene: TRBV7-9
d_gene: TRBD1
CDR3aa: CASSLWDRGKNIQYF

j_gene: TRBJ2-3
abundance: NA
v_gene: TRBV10-3
d_gene: NA
CDR3aa: CAISDWDSGTDTQYF

j_gene: TRBJ1-5
abundance: NA
v_gene: TRBV7-9
d_gene: TRBD1
CDR3aa: CASSPDRNQPQHF

j_gene: TRBJ2-7
abundance: NA
v_gene: TRBV13
d_gene: TRBD2
CDR3aa: CASSLGTSGTYEQYF

j_gene: TRBJ2-5
abundance: NA
v_gene: TRBV28
d_gene: NA
CDR3aa: CASSLPGVQETQYF

j_gene: TRBJ2-7
abundance: once
v_gene: TRBV19
d_gene: NA
CDR3aa: CASSWTARSYEQYF

j_gene: TRBJ1-3
abundance: NA
v_gene: TRBV4-1
d_gene: NA
CDR3aa: CASSQGPIFSGNTIYF

j_gene: TRBJ2-7
abundance: NA
v_gene: TRBV6-5
d_gene: NA
CDR3aa: CASSYSEGSREQYF

j_gene: TRBJ2-3
abundance: NA
v_gene: TRBV9
d_gene: TRBD2
CDR3aa: CASSVNLAGDTDTQYF

j_gene: TRBJ2-5
abundance: once
v_gene: TRBV14
d_gene: NA
CDR3aa: CASSQAGGGHKTQYF

j_gene: TRBJ2-7
abundance: NA
v_gene: TRBV9
d_gene: NA
CDR3aa: CASSADGYEQYF

j_gene: TRBJ2-7
abundance: NA
v_gene: TRBV4-2
d_gene: NA
CDR3aa: CASSYTSYGQYF